This T cell receptor (beta chain) originates from a study of control samples from healthy donors and cancer patients. This CDR3 comprises 18 residues. From germline, CDR1 is MNHEY and CDR2 SMNVEV (reference sequence). V was clipped by 7 bases and J by 6 bases; unmatched bases: 23. The data were produced by immunoSEQ multiplex PCR, yet TCRdb's version contains in-frame clones alone and is incomplete. The table records roughly 59,000 clones, about 92% of them present only once. Sequenced input: PBMCs. The sequence was obtained from a man in his forties with colorectal cancer. J is TRBJ2-7 and V is TRBV27; 8 bases fit TRBD1. This CDR3 is CASTHAGGLRLPDSEQYF. CDR3 sequence (DNA): TGTGCCAGCACCCACGCAGGGGGCTTGCGGCTTCCGGACTCCGAGCAGTACTTC.